The next 30 T cell receptor beta chains were all read from a single sample in a study of T cell repertoires in cytomegalovirus infection. TCRdb independently ran MiXCR on the reads; one entry per CDR3 protein. The sample has about 320,000 distinct CDR3 sequences, 9.5% seen once. Input material: PBMCs. All receptors come from a human donor in good health (CMV status not recorded). Some clones in this sample may be carry-over from other donors' samples.

Remarks on this clonotype: At one end, the junction sequence differs from germline, possibly due to a read error. CDR3 sequence (DNA): TGTGCCAGCTCAGCACCGGGACAGGGGGACGCTTTCTTT. This translates into CASSAPGQGDAFF. This chain joins TRBV18 and TRBJ1-1, with 11 bases matching TRBD1. The CDR3 length is 13 residues. Germline-derived CDR1 and CDR2 are KGHSH and LQKENI.

This CDR3 reads CSVGPGIPYGYTF. CDR3 bases: TGCAGCGTGGGGCCGGGCATCCCCTATGGCTACACCTTC. The chain has TRBV29-1 and TRBJ1-2; weak D call: TRBD1 (5 bases). The CDR3 contains 13 residues. The ends were cut back, 6 bases at V and 4 bases at J, with 15 bases in the middle. The V gene's germline CDR1 is SQVTM and CDR2 ANQGSEA.

The chain combines TRBV11-2 with TRBJ2-5; D unresolved. Trimming left V 1 base short and J 1 base short, with 10 bases between. Germline V gene lookup returns CDR1 SGHAT and CDR2 FQNNGV. The CDR3 is 15 amino acids. The CDR3 nucleotides read TGTGCCAGCAGCTTAGTTCTACGGGCCCAAGAGACCCAGTACTTC. Protein: CASSLVLRAQETQYF.

Ten or more counts support this clonotype. This chain uses TRBV7-2 with TRBJ2-7, with D tentatively TRBD2 (6 bases). The germline gives CDR1 SGHTA, CDR2 FQGNSA. The germline V and J ends were trimmed by 1 base and 3 bases, with 13 bases remaining between them. The CDR3 is made up of 15 amino acids. The DNA of the CDR3 is TGTGCCAGCAGCTTAGGCCTAGCGAGGATCTACGAGCAGTACTTC. Its protein is CASSLGLARIYEQYF.

The chain is built from TRBV10-3 and TRBJ1-6, with D perhaps matching TRBD1 (6 bases). The CDR3 runs to 15 residues. V dropped 3 bases and J dropped 10 bases, with 16 bases sitting between them. The germline V gene encodes CDR1 ENHRY and CDR2 SYGVKD. CDR3 coding DNA: TGTGCCATCAGTGAAAAACAGGGTGGCTCCTCACCCCTCCACTTT. It yields the protein CAISEKQGGSSPLHF.

The V call is TRBV20-1, the J call TRBJ1-1; D is unclear. The V gene's germline CDR1 is DFQATT and CDR2 SNEGSKA (reference sequence). The CDR3 sequence is 10 residues long. Trimming left V 5 bases short and J 4 bases short, with 5 bases between. CDR3 residues: CSAASTEAFF. The DNA for the CDR3 is TGCAGTGCTGCCTCCACTGAAGCTTTCTTT.

This clonotype was counted ten times or more. The rearrangement joins TRBV6-1 to TRBJ1-6; D may be TRBD1 (6 bases). V gave up 2 bases and J gave up 9 bases, with 17 bases separating them. Germline V gene lookup returns CDR1 MNHNS and CDR2 SASEGT. The CDR3 covers 16 residues. CDR3 sequence: CASSESGGQRFSPLHF. The CDR3 DNA reads as TGTGCCAGCAGTGAATCGGGGGGACAAAGATTTTCACCCCTCCACTTT.

The chain couples TRBV28 to TRBJ1-1; D unclear. V shed 6 bases and J shed 3 bases, with 17 bases lying between them. This CDR3 has 15 residues. Germline CDR1 MDHEN, CDR2 SYDVKM. The CDR3 sequence is CASRLGRLRYTEAFF. The CDR3 DNA follows: TGTGCCAGCAGACTCGGACGGTTAAGGTACACTGAAGCTTTCTTT.

This clonotype was seen at least ten times. The chain has TRBV7-9 and TRBJ2-1; 7 nucleotides align to TRBD2. The CDR3 totals 16 residues. The V segment lost 5 bases and the J segment 7 bases; nucleotides outside the gene matches: 14. CDR1 is SEHNR, CDR2 FQNEAQ, per germline (reference sequence). CDR3 amino acids: CASSLRGGSSRNEQFF. The CDR3 DNA reads as TGTGCCAGCAGCCTCCGCGGCGGGAGCAGTAGGAATGAGCAGTTCTTC.

The rearrangement links TRBV19 to TRBJ2-1, with TRBD1 as a possible D gene (6 bases). The CDR3 sequence is 12 residues long. Germline assignment: CDR1 LNHDA and CDR2 SQIVND (reference sequence). Trimming took off 2 bases at V and 9 bases at J, with 8 bases between the two ends. CDR3 DNA sequence: TGTGCCAGTAGTATAACAGGGTTTGAGCAGTTCTTC. Protein product: CASSITGFEQFF.

This clonotype has at least ten counts. V is TRBV7-2 and J is TRBJ1-6; D is undetermined. The germline gives CDR1 SGHTA, CDR2 FQGNSA. The CDR3 loop spans 15 amino acids. Trimming took off 6 bases at V and 10 bases at J, with 19 bases between the two ends. The CDR3 sequence: CASRETVGLGSPLHF. CDR3 DNA sequence: TGTGCCAGCAGGGAAACTGTGGGTTTAGGGTCACCCCTCCACTTT.

This clonotype was seen many times. The rearrangement uses TRBV20-1 and TRBJ1-5; D perhaps matches TRBD1 (5 bases). Deletions cut 6 bases from V and 3 bases from J, with 15 bases between. Germline V gene lookup returns CDR1 DFQATT and CDR2 SNEGSKA (reference sequence). This CDR3 contains 14 residues. The CDR3 region has the DNA TGCAGTGCGCCGCTTCAGGGTATCAATCAGCCCCAGCATTTT. As protein: CSAPLQGINQPQHF.

This clonotype was observed at least ten times. This sequence joins TRBV7-2 and TRBJ1-2; weak D call: TRBD1 (6 bases). CDR3 length: 16 residues. The V end was cut by 1 base, the J end by 3 bases, with 15 bases between. Per the germline V gene, CDR1 is SGHTA and CDR2 is FQGNSA. The CDR3 sequence: CASSLGGGGRDYGYTF. The CDR3, as DNA: TGTGCCAGCAGCTTAGGGGGAGGGGGTCGGGACTATGGCTACACCTTC.

The V gene is TRBV9, the J gene TRBJ1-3; possibly TRBD1 for D (5 bases). The V and J ends lost 0 bases and 4 bases respectively, with 11 bases between them. The germline V gene has CDR1 SGDLS and CDR2 YYNGEE. The CDR3 sequence is 15 residues long. The CDR3: CASSVVGGVGNTIYF. The CDR3, as DNA: TGTGCCAGCAGCGTAGTAGGAGGGGTCGGAAACACCATATATTTT.

This clonotype was seen a handful of times. This chain joins TRBV20-1 and TRBJ2-1; D is uncertain. This CDR3 region has 12 residues. The V end lost 1 base, the J end lost 4 bases, and 5 bases lay between the germline ends. From germline, CDR1 is DFQATT and CDR2 SNEGSKA (reference sequence). The CDR3 DNA sequence: TGCAGTGCTAGAGGCAGATACAATGAGCAGTTCTTC. This codes for CSARGRYNEQFF.

This clonotype came up a few times. This rearrangement joins TRBV6-5 to TRBJ2-6; no firm D call. V was pared by 2 bases and J by 6 bases, with 11 bases between. Germline V lookup: CDR1 MNHEY, CDR2 SVGAGI. This CDR3 has 15 residues. The CDR3 DNA reads TGTGCCAGCAGTTACACCCCCCCCTCGGCCAACGTCCTGACTTTC. This codes for CASSYTPPSANVLTF.

As for this clonotype: One junction end disagrees with the germline gene, perhaps due to a read error. The rearrangement uses TRBV7-9 and TRBJ1-6; weak D call: TRBD1 (6 bases). The CDR3 covers 14 residues. Germline assignment: CDR1 SEHNR and CDR2 FQNEAQ (reference sequence). DNA for the CDR3: TGTGCCAGCAGGGAACAGGGAGGAGGCTCACTCCTCCACTTT. As protein: CASREQGGGSLLHF.

This clonotype occurred many times. The J gene is TRBJ2-7, the V gene TRBV7-8; D may be TRBD2 (7 bases). This CDR3 contains 17 residues. Germline CDR1 SGHVS, CDR2 FQNEAQ. V lost 1 base to trimming and J lost 1 base, with 17 bases between them. For the CDR3, the DNA is TGTGCCAGCAGCTTAGGTGGGGGGGCTAAAATTTCCTACGAGCAGTACTTC. Its protein product is CASSLGGGAKISYEQYF.

This clonotype came up many times. The CDR3 spells CASSSLTSLFDYTF. The DNA of the CDR3 is TGTGCCAGCAGCTCGCTAACTTCCCTTTTTGACTACACCTTC. The chain carries TRBV7-2 and TRBJ1-2, with D hard to call. The V end was cut by 4 bases, the J end by 10 bases, with 19 bases between. Germline V gives CDR1 SGHTA, CDR2 FQGNSA. The CDR3 consists of 14 residues.

The sample holds a few counts of this clonotype. V and J are TRBV6-5 and TRBJ2-2; 7 nucleotides match TRBD1. CDR3 length equals 15 residues. CDR1 and CDR2 (germline): MNHEY, SVGAGI. V lost 6 bases to trimming and J lost 4 bases; unmatched junction nucleotides: 8. CDR3 residues: CASRPGQVATGELFF. CDR3 coding DNA: TGTGCCAGCAGACCCGGACAGGTGGCCACCGGGGAGCTGTTTTTT.

At least ten counts were recorded for this clonotype. The gene calls are TRBV7-9 and TRBJ2-2, with 13 bases that match TRBD2. J lost 2 bases, V lost 5 bases, and 8 bases had no gene match. Germline V gene data show CDR1 as SEHNR and CDR2 as FQNEAQ (reference sequence). The CDR3 length is 18 residues. The CDR3 DNA sequence: TGTGCCAGCAGCCCACCGACTAGCGGGAGGATAAACACCGGGGAGCTGTTTTTT. This encodes CASSPPTSGRINTGELFF.

Many counts were recorded for this clonotype. The chain recombines TRBV7-2 with TRBJ1-1, with unresolved D. Trimming removed 5 bases at V and 0 bases at J, with 13 bases between. This CDR3 has 15 residues. Germline assignment: CDR1 SGHTA and CDR2 FQGNSA. The CDR3 region has the DNA TGTGCCAGCAGCCTAACCTTTCCCATGAACACTGAAGCTTTCTTT. This codes for CASSLTFPMNTEAFF.

This clonotype was seen a few times. The chain joins TRBV7-2 to TRBJ2-7; the D gene could be TRBD1 or TRBD2 (5 bases each). CDR1 is SGHTA and CDR2 is FQGNSA in the germline V gene. This CDR3 comprises 15 residues. Deletions cut 1 base from V and 0 bases from J, with 10 bases between. The CDR3 loop is CASSLERDGSYEQYF. The CDR3 DNA sequence: TGTGCCAGCAGCTTAGAACGGGACGGCTCCTACGAGCAGTACTTC.

This chain links TRBV7-8 with TRBJ2-7; TRBD1 might be the D (6 bases). The germline V gene encodes CDR1 SGHVS and CDR2 FQNEAQ. This CDR3 region has 11 residues. CDR3 sequence reads: CADRTGYEQYF. The DNA of the CDR3 is TGTGCAGACAGAACAGGGTACGAGCAGTACTTC.

In this sample, this clonotype turned up a few times. The rearrangement links TRBV12-3 or TRBV12-4 to TRBJ2-5, with 13 nucleotides matching TRBD2. Trimming removed 6 bases from V and 1 base from J; junction bases left unmatched: 5. The CDR3 runs 16 residues. This CDR3 is CASSSRLAGGQETQYF. CDR3 coding DNA: TGTGCCAGCAGCTCACGACTAGCGGGGGGCCAAGAGACCCAGTACTTC.

This clonotype occurred a few times. The chain links TRBV20-1 to TRBJ2-7; 11 bases align to TRBD2. Trimming at V came to 5 bases and at J to 2 bases, leaving 8 bases not matched to a gene. This CDR3 region has 15 residues. Looked up from germline, CDR1 is DFQATT and CDR2 is SNEGSKA (reference sequence). CDR3 protein: CSAGVAGGRTYEQYF. The CDR3 DNA reads TGCAGTGCTGGGGTAGCGGGAGGGAGGACCTACGAGCAGTACTTC.

Many counts were recorded for this clonotype. The CDR3 nucleotides read TGTGCCAGCAGCCTTTTCAATTCCCGGGGGGATGGCTACACCTTC. This codes for CASSLFNSRGDGYTF. The rearrangement uses TRBV12-3 or TRBV12-4 and TRBJ1-2; D may be TRBD1 (5 bases). The CDR3 totals 15 residues. Trimming cost V 6 bases and J 6 bases, with 20 bases left between them.

This clonotype was picked up a small number of times. This rearrangement joins TRBV15 to TRBJ1-4; D is unclear. Germline loops: CDR1 LNHNV, CDR2 YYDKDF (reference sequence). With 1 base removed from V and 7 bases from J, the gap between germline ends came to 7 bases. The CDR3 has 13 residues. CDR3 region: CATSRAAVEKLFF. In DNA, the CDR3 is TGTGCCACCAGCAGAGCGGCTGTTGAAAAACTGTTTTTT.

This clonotype has at least ten counts. The J gene is TRBJ2-3, the V gene TRBV7-3, with TRBD1 matching over 12 bases. In germline, CDR1 is SGHTA, CDR2 FQGTGA. CDR3 size: 15 residues. The V segment lost 5 bases and the J segment 6 bases; nucleotides outside the gene matches: 6. CDR3 coding DNA: TGTGCCAGCAGCCTGGGACAGGGGGCTTTCGATACGCAGTATTTT. Translation: CASSLGQGAFDTQYF.

A remark on this clonotype: A much bigger clone sits one base away, suggesting this may be a read error. The chain recombines TRBV28 with TRBJ2-7, with no clear D. With 5 bases removed from V and 6 bases from J, the gap between germline ends came to 14 bases. The CDR3 has 13 residues. The V gene's germline CDR1 is MDHEN and CDR2 SYDVKM. CDR3 region: CASSPGFLCEQYF. As DNA, the CDR3 is TGTGCCAGCAGTCCCGGGTTCCTATGCGAGCAGTACTTC.